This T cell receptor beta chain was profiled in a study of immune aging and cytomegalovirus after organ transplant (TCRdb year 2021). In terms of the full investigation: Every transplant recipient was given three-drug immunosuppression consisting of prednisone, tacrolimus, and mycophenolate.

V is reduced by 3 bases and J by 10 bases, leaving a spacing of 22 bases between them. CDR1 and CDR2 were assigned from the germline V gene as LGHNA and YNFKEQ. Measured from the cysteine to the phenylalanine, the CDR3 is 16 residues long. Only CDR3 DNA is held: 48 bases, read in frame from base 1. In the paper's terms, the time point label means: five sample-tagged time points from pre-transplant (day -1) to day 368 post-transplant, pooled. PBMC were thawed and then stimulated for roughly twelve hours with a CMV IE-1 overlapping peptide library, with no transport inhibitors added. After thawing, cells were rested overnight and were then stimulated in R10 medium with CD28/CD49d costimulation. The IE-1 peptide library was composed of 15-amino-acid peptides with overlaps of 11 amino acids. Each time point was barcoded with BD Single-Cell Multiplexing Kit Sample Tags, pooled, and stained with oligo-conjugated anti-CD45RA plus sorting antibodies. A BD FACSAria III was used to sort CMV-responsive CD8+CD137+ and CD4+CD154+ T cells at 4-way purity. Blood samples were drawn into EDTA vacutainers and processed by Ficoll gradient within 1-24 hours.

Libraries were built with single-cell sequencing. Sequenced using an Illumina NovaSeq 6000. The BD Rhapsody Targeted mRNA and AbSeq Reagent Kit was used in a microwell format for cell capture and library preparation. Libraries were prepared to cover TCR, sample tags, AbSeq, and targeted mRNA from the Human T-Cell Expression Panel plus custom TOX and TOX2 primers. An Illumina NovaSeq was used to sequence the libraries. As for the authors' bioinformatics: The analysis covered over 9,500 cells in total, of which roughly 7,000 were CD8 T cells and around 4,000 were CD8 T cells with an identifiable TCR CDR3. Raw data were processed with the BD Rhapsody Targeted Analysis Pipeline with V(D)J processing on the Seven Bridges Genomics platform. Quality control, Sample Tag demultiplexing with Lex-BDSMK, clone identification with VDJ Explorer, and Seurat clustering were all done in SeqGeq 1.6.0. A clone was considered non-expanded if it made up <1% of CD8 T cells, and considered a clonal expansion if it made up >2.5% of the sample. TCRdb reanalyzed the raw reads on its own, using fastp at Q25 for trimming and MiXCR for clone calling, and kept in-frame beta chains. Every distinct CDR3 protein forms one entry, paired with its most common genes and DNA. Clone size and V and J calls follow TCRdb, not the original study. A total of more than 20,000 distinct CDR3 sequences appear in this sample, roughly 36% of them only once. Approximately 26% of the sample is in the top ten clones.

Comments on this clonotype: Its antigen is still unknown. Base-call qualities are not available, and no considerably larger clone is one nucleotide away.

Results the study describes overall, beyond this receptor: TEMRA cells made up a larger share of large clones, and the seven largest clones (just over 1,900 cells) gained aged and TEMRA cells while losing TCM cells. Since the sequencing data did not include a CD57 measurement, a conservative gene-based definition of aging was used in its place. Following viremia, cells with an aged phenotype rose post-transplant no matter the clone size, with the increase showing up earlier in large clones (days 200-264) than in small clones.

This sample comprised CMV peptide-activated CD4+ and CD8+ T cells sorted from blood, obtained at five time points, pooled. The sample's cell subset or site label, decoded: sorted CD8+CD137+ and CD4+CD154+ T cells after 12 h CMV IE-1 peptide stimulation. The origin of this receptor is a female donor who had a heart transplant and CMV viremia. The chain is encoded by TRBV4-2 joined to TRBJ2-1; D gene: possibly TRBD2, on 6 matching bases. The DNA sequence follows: TGTGCCAGCAGCCAGGTTGGGCGGGTCGGGGAGGAAGAGCAGTTCTTC. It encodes CASSQVGRVGEEEQFF.